What follows are 31 T cell receptor beta chains derived from one specimen sequenced in a study of blood T cell repertoires in COVID-19. TCRdb's table, derived via immunoSEQ multiplex PCR, lists solely in-frame clones and lacks some. In the table there are 50,000 to 70,000 clones, more than 75% of which are singletons. The sample comprised peripheral blood. The source of these receptors is a man between 60 and 75 years old with active or convalescent COVID-19.

This clone appeared a single time. The chain uses TRBV6-2 or TRBV6-3 and TRBJ2-5, with TRBD2 matching over 15 bases. This CDR3 region has 16 residues. Trimming took 7 bases from V and 4 from J; bases not matched to a gene: 7. In germline, CDR1 is MNHEY, CDR2 SVGEGT. The CDR3 nucleotides are TGTGCCAGCAACCCGGGACTAGCGGGGGGACCAGAGACCCAGTACTTC. It encodes CASNPGLAGGPETQYF.

The chain carries TRBV3-1 (or the pseudogene TRBV3-2) and TRBJ1-2; D remains unclear. The V gene's germline CDR1 is LGHDT and CDR2 YNNKEL (reference sequence). V shed 2 bases and J shed 2 bases, with 6 bases lying between them. This CDR3 is 13 amino acids long. DNA of the CDR3: TGTGCCAGCAGCCAACGGGGAAACTATGGCTACACCTTC. Translating it yields CASSQRGNYGYTF.

The V gene is TRBV7-2, the J gene TRBJ1-5; tentative D call: TRBD1 (6 bases). Germline CDR1 is SGHTA and CDR2 is FQGNSA. This CDR3 region has 15 residues. Trimming removed 5 bases at V and 3 bases at J, with 14 bases between. The CDR3 DNA is TGTGCCAGCAGCCCCCCAGGGGCAATCAATCAGCCCCAGCATTTT. Translated: CASSPPGAINQPQHF.

V usage is TRBV11-2 and J usage is TRBJ2-7; TRBD1 aligns across 9 bases. The CDR3 totals 15 residues. Germline CDR1 and CDR2: SGHAT and FQNNGV. V shed 5 bases and J 1 base; nucleotides not matched to a gene: 6. The DNA of the CDR3 is TGTGCCAGCAGCCTGACCGGGACAGGGTCCTACGAGCAGTACTTC. Its translation is CASSLTGTGSYEQYF.

The rearrangement joins TRBV21-1 to TRBJ2-4; the D segment call TRBD2 is taken from the table without a DNA check. TRBV21-1 is listed as a pseudogene. This CDR3 contains 15 residues. CDR3 loop: CASSKGLLGKNIQYF. CDR3 bases: TGTGCCAGCAGCAAGGGACTCCTTGGCAAAAACATTCAGTACTTC.

V is TRBV5-5 and J is TRBJ2-2; no reliable D call. CDR1 is SGHKS and CDR2 is YYEKEE in the germline V gene (reference sequence). The V end lost 4 bases, the J end lost 4 bases, and 8 bases lay between the germline ends. This CDR3 is 13 amino acids long. The CDR3 DNA reads TGTGCCAGCAGCCAAGACTTCACCGGGGAGCTGTTTTTT. Translating gives CASSQDFTGELFF. Filled out from reference TRBV5-5 and TRBJ2-2, the complete variable domain reads DAGVTQSPTHLIKTRGQQVTLRCSPISGHKSVSWYQQVLGQGPQFIFQYYEKEERGRGNFPDRFSARQFPNYSSELNVNALLLGDSALYLCASSQDFTGELFFGEGSRLTVL.

The rearrangement links TRBV23-1 to TRBJ1-5; 10 bases fit TRBD1. TRBV23-1 is identified as an open reading frame with a role that is uncertain. The junction had 16 bases not matched to a gene; V was cut back by 4 bases and J by 1 base. The CDR3 contains 20 residues. The CDR3 coding sequence is TGCGCCAGCAGTCTACACGTCCGGGACAGGGGATTTGACAGCAATCAGCCCCAGCATTTT. It translates to CASSLHVRDRGFDSNQPQHF.

The chain couples TRBV5-1 to TRBJ1-6; TRBD1 aligns across 12 bases. Germline trimming cut 4 bases from V and 2 bases from J; bases unmatched to any gene: 4. This CDR3 has 17 residues. Germline lookup yields CDR1 SGHRS and CDR2 YFSETQ. CDR3 coding DNA: TGCGCCAGCAGCGAAGGGACAGGGGGCCCCTATAATTCACCCCTCCACTTT. Its translation: CASSEGTGGPYNSPLHF.

The chain couples TRBV7-2 to TRBJ2-1; 15 bases map to TRBD2. Germline CDR1 reads SGHTA; CDR2 reads FQGNSA. The CDR3 contains 19 residues. Trimming at V came to 5 bases and at J to 4 bases, leaving 12 bases not matched to a gene. CDR3 in DNA: TGTGCCAGCAGCACCCGGACTAGCGGGGGGGCAAGTCGGTACAATGAGCAGTTCTTC. Translation: CASSTRTSGGASRYNEQFF.

This sequence joins TRBV5-1 and TRBJ1-4; 9 bases match TRBD1. Germline CDR1 reads SGHRS; CDR2 reads YFSETQ. The CDR3 sequence is 16 residues long. With V trimmed by 4 bases and J by 7 bases, 11 bases remained unmatched. The CDR3 spells CASSPGRNRGREKLFF. For the CDR3, the DNA is TGCGCCAGCAGCCCGGGGAGGAACAGGGGGCGTGAAAAACTGTTTTTT.

The CDR3 loop is CASSGQVCTMNYNSPLHF. In nucleotides, the CDR3 is TGTGCCAGCAGTGGACAGGTATGTACCATGAACTATAATTCACCCCTCCACTTT. This rearrangement joins TRBV27 to TRBJ1-6; 7 bases align to TRBD1. J gave up 3 bases and V 5 bases, and 13 bases lay outside the gene matches. In germline, CDR1 is MNHEY, CDR2 SMNVEV (reference sequence). The CDR3 sequence is 18 residues long.

In DNA, the CDR3 is TGTGCCAGCAGTCGGCAGGGGGTGAGCTCTGGGGCCAACGTCCTGACTTTC. Its translation: CASSRQGVSSGANVLTF. The chain is built from TRBV6-6 and TRBJ2-6; TRBD1 aligns across 7 bases. The germline V gene has CDR1 MNHNY and CDR2 SVGAGI (reference sequence). V was clipped by 5 bases and J by 0 bases; unmatched bases: 7. This CDR3 has 17 amino acids.

The genes are TRBV3-1 (or the pseudogene TRBV3-2) and TRBJ1-5; D perhaps matches TRBD1 (5 bases). The CDR3 has 15 amino acids. Trimming shortened V by 3 bases and J by 3 bases, and 12 bases separated the two germline ends. Germline V lookup: CDR1 LGHDT, CDR2 YNNKEL (reference sequence). Here the CDR3 DNA reads TGTGCCAGCAGCCAGGGGCCCTCTTCCAATCAGCCCCAGCATTTT. It codes for CASSQGPSSNQPQHF.

There are a few counts of this clone. This chain links TRBV6-1 with TRBJ2-7; the match to TRBD1 covers 11 bases. The CDR3 length is 16 residues. Trimming cost V 4 bases and J 3 bases; bases outside gene matches: 8. In germline, CDR1 is MNHNS, CDR2 SASEGT. In nucleotides, the CDR3 is TGTGCCAGCAGTGCCTCAGAGGGGACAGGGGGCTACGAGCAGTACTTC. It translates to CASSASEGTGGYEQYF.

The gene calls are TRBV18 and TRBJ2-5; 7 bases fit TRBD1. Germline CDR1 is KGHSH and CDR2 is LQKENI. The CDR3 covers 15 residues. The junction had 8 bases not matched to a gene; V was cut back by 4 bases and J by 3 bases. The CDR3 sequence: CASSLAGTAEETQYF. The CDR3 DNA sequence: TGTGCCAGCTCACTTGCCGGGACAGCTGAAGAGACCCAGTACTTC. The variable domain in full, with the rest retrieved from reference TRBV18 and TRBJ2-5, is NAGVMQNPRHLVRRRGQEARLRCSPMKGHSHVYWYRQLPEEGLKFMVYLQKENIIDESGMPKERFSAEFPKEGPSILRIQQVVRGDSAAYFCASSLAGTAEETQYFGPGTRLLVL.

This chain connects TRBV28 to TRBJ2-5; TRBD2 agrees at 10 bases. CDR3 size: 18 residues. CDR1 and CDR2 (germline): MDHEN, SYDVKM. Germline trimming cut 7 bases from V and 1 base from J; bases unmatched to any gene: 15. In DNA form, the CDR3 reads TGTGCCAGCACCCGTTGGTCCCCGCGACTAGCGGGCCAAGAGACCCAGTACTTC. Its protein product is CASTRWSPRLAGQETQYF.

This sequence joins TRBV11-1 and TRBJ2-7; 10 nucleotides match TRBD1. The CDR3 runs to 15 residues. V gave up 5 bases and J gave up 6 bases; unmatched junction bases: 10. Looked up from germline, CDR1 is SGHAT and CDR2 is FQDESV (reference sequence). The DNA for the CDR3 is TGTGCCAGCAGCCCCCGACAGGGGGCGCCTTCCGAGCAGTACTTC. Protein: CASSPRQGAPSEQYF.

The chain combines TRBV6-1 with TRBJ2-7, with 7 positions matching TRBD1. The germline CDR1 and CDR2 sequences are MNHNS and SASEGT. The V and J ends lost 4 bases and 1 base, in that order; junction bases with no gene match: 10. This CDR3 spans 16 amino acids. CDR3 DNA sequence: TGTGCCAGCAGTGGTCGAAGGTGGGACAGTTCCTACGAGCAGTACTTC. Its translation: CASSGRRWDSSYEQYF.

This rearrangement joins TRBV6-5 to TRBJ1-1; 9 bases line up with TRBD1. The CDR3 has 15 amino acids. Germline CDR1 is MNHEY and CDR2 is SVGAGI. With V trimmed by 4 bases and J by 3 bases, 6 bases remained unmatched. CDR3: CASSSPNRGHTEAFF. The DNA of the CDR3 is TGTGCCAGCAGTTCCCCTAACAGGGGGCACACTGAAGCTTTCTTT.

The chain is built from TRBV18 and TRBJ1-1, with D possibly matching TRBD1 (5 bases). The CDR3 has 12 residues. V lost 5 bases to trimming and J lost 11 bases, with 15 bases between them. In germline, CDR1 is KGHSH, CDR2 LQKENI. The CDR3 sequence: CASSTYQGTAFF. In nucleotides, the CDR3 is TGTGCCAGCTCAACATACCAGGGCACGGCTTTCTTT.

This rearrangement joins TRBV4-1 to TRBJ1-2, with D unresolved. V gave up 0 bases and J gave up 2 bases, with 10 bases separating them. Germline V gives CDR1 MGHRA, CDR2 YSYEKL. CDR3 length: 15 amino acids. CDR3 protein: CASSQDLGANYGYTF. CDR3 DNA: TGCGCCAGCAGCCAAGACCTGGGCGCCAACTATGGCTACACCTTC.

In its sample, this clone was seen a few times. The chain is built from TRBV18 and TRBJ1-4; TRBD1 matches 10 bases. The CDR3 contains 14 residues. V lost 4 bases and J lost 6; bases outside the gene matches: 2. Per germline, CDR1 KGHSH and CDR2 LQKENI. The CDR3 DNA follows: TGTGCCAGCTCACGAGGGACAGGGGATGAAAAACTGTTTTTT. The encoded protein is CASSRGTGDEKLFF.

The rearrangement uses TRBV5-4 and TRBJ1-6, with D perhaps TRBD1 (5 bases). Trimming left V 2 bases short and J 8 bases short, with 11 bases between. Germline CDR1 reads SGHNT; CDR2 reads YYREEE (reference sequence). The CDR3 runs to 14 residues. The DNA for the CDR3 is TGTGCCAGCAGCTTAAACGCAGGGTATTCACCCCTCCACTTT. The encoded protein is CASSLNAGYSPLHF.

This chain links TRBV19 with TRBJ1-5; 8 nucleotides match TRBD1. The V gene end was trimmed by 4 bases and the J gene end by 5 bases; junction bases not matched to a gene: 16. The CDR3 has 18 amino acids. The germline V gene encodes CDR1 LNHDA and CDR2 SQIVND (reference sequence). The CDR3: CASSTDRGVTLLDQPQHF. The DNA of the CDR3 is TGTGCCAGTAGTACCGACAGGGGAGTAACCTTGTTGGATCAGCCCCAGCATTTT.

The chain couples TRBV6-5 to TRBJ2-7; D unclear. CDR1 and CDR2 (germline): MNHEY, SVGAGI. V lost 2 bases and J 2 bases, leaving 10 bases between the germline ends. This CDR3 region has 14 residues. CDR3 bases: TGTGCCAGCAGTTACAATGTCGAGACCTACGAGCAGTACTTC. This sequence encodes CASSYNVETYEQYF.

The gene calls are TRBV4-2 and TRBJ2-7, with TRBD2 as a possible D gene (6 bases). Between the trimmed V and J ends, which lost 1 base and 0 bases, there was a span of 13 bases. This CDR3 has 16 amino acids. Germline CDR1 LGHNA, CDR2 YNFKEQ. CDR3 region: CASSQVDSGVSYEQYF. The CDR3, as DNA: TGTGCCAGCAGCCAAGTGGATAGCGGTGTCTCCTACGAGCAGTACTTC.

This chain connects TRBV3-1 (or the pseudogene TRBV3-2) to TRBJ2-3, with 7 bases matching TRBD1. Germline-derived CDR1 and CDR2 are LGHDT and YNNKEL (reference sequence). This CDR3 has 15 residues. V shed 5 bases and J 0 bases; nucleotides not matched to a gene: 5. CDR3 coding DNA: TGTGCCAGCAGCAGACAGGGTCCTAGCACAGATACGCAGTATTTT. Translation: CASSRQGPSTDTQYF.

The V gene is TRBV6-5, the J gene TRBJ2-3, with D maybe TRBD2 (6 bases). Trimming pared 10 bases from V and 6 bases from J, leaving 8 bases between. The CDR3 is made up of 10 amino acids. CDR1 and CDR2 from the germline V gene are MNHEY and SVGAGI. The CDR3 coding sequence is TGTGCCACGGGGGTGGATACGCAGTATTTT. Its protein product is CATGVDTQYF.

This chain connects TRBV10-1 to TRBJ1-1; 10 bases line up with TRBD1. Germline values: CDR1 WNHNN, CDR2 SYGVQD (reference sequence). This CDR3 comprises 15 residues. The trim removed 8 bases at V and 6 bases at J, leaving 12 bases unmatched. The CDR3 bases are TGCGCCAGCGGTAATCCGGGACAGGGGATCCCTGAAGCTTTCTTT. It specifies CASGNPGQGIPEAFF.

The rearrangement joins TRBV2 to TRBJ1-2; D is possibly TRBD1 (5 bases). CDR1 and CDR2 from the germline V gene are SNHLY and FYNNEI. The CDR3 spans 13 residues. V lost 6 bases and J lost 2, with 10 bases in between. CDR3 in DNA: TGTGCCAGCAGCGGGGGGTCCAACTATGGCTACACCTTC. This gives the protein CASSGGSNYGYTF.

This clone was counted a single time. The chain couples TRBV27 to TRBJ2-3; 12 bases are shared with TRBD2. Germline CDR1 and CDR2: MNHEY and SMNVEV (reference sequence). The CDR3 has 17 amino acids. V lost 6 bases and J lost 3; bases outside the gene matches: 10. The CDR3 DNA sequence: TGTGCCAGCAGATCATTTACTAGCGGGGGGACGACAGATACGCAGTATTTT. Translating gives CASRSFTSGGTTDTQYF.